A single sample is the source of the 8 T cell receptor beta chains below, sequenced in a study of Ad26.COV2.S vaccination and SARS-CoV-2 variants. Indicated treatment: 15 to 20 received Ad26.COV2.S at low or high dose, single or two shots; five or six received placebo; per-sample allocation not given. Sampling took place 63 days after the first vaccine or placebo injection. Clones were read by immunoSEQ multiplex PCR, and TCRdb kept only the in-frame ones, dropping some. Of over 400,000 clones in the sample, 90% were seen once. The material sequenced was peripheral blood, taken in a trial of Ad26.COV2.S vaccine versus placebo. The receptor source for this set is a person aged 18-60 years who received the Ad26.COV2.S COVID-19 vaccine or a placebo.

The chain recombines TRBV6-5 with TRBJ2-2; D is ambiguous. Per germline, CDR1 MNHEY and CDR2 SVGAGI. V lost 11 bases to trimming and J lost 7 bases, with 17 bases between them. The CDR3 sequence is 13 residues long. The CDR3 nucleotides read TGTGCCCACCGAGAAAGGGCCGGCGGGGAGCTGTTTTTT. It specifies CAHRERAGGELFF.

The rearrangement uses TRBV2 and TRBJ1-4; the D gene is possibly TRBD1 (5 bases). V was trimmed by 8 bases and J by 3 bases, leaving 19 bases between them. There are 16 residues in the CDR3. Germline lookup yields CDR1 SNHLY and CDR2 FYNNEI. CDR3 in amino acids: CASGREDPAANEKLFF. The CDR3 region has the DNA TGTGCCAGCGGCAGGGAAGACCCTGCAGCTAATGAAAAACTGTTTTTT.

The chain is built from TRBV4-2 and TRBJ2-7; weak D call: TRBD1 (6 bases). V shed 5 bases and J shed 2 bases, with 16 bases lying between them. Germline V CDR1 and CDR2: LGHNA, YNFKEQ. This CDR3 region has 15 residues. CDR3 sequence: CASSYTGTSTYEQYF. CDR3 bases: TGTGCCAGCAGCTACACCGGGACATCCACCTACGAGCAGTACTTC.

The chain joins TRBV9 to TRBJ2-7; 12 bases fit TRBD2. The germline V gene encodes CDR1 SGDLS and CDR2 YYNGEE. This CDR3 has 16 residues. The ends lost 4 bases at V and 3 bases at J; junction bases unmatched: 8. Here the CDR3 reads CASSPRMTSGSYEQYF. DNA for the CDR3: TGTGCCAGCAGCCCCCGGATGACTAGCGGGAGCTACGAGCAGTACTTC. The complete variable domain, with remaining parts taken from reference TRBV9 and TRBJ2-7, reads DSGVTQTPKHLITATGQRVTLRCSPRSGDLSVYWYQQSLDQGLQFLIQYYNGEERAKGNILERFSAQQFPDLHSELNLSSLELGDSALYFCASSPRMTSGSYEQYFGPGTRLTVT.

This chain links TRBV5-1 with TRBJ2-2; 12 bases map to TRBD1. V shed 4 bases and J 5 bases; nucleotides not matched to a gene: 6. This CDR3 contains 16 residues. Looked up from germline, CDR1 is SGHRS and CDR2 is YFSETQ. CDR3 sequence: CASSTSGQGATGELFF. The CDR3 coding sequence is TGCGCCAGCAGCACCTCGGGACAGGGGGCAACCGGGGAGCTGTTTTTT.

The chain couples TRBV6-5 to TRBJ2-2, with D uncertain. Germline CDR1 and CDR2: MNHEY and SVGAGI. With 6 bases removed from V and 4 bases from J, the gap between germline ends came to 12 bases. The CDR3 sequence is 14 residues long. As DNA, the CDR3 is TGTGCCAGCAGCCCCGGCCGTGCCACCGGGGAGCTGTTTTTT. Its translation: CASSPGRATGELFF.

This chain connects TRBV14 to TRBJ2-5; D may be TRBD2 (5 bases). The germline V gene encodes CDR1 SGHDN and CDR2 FVKESK. This CDR3 contains 14 residues. The V and J ends lost 1 base and 5 bases respectively, with 11 bases between them. The CDR3 DNA reads as TGTGCCAGCAGCCAAGGTAGAGGGAGTGAGACCCAGTACTTC. Protein sequence: CASSQGRGSETQYF.

The V gene is TRBV7-9, the J gene TRBJ2-7; 9 bases align to TRBD2. Germline V gene lookup returns CDR1 SEHNR and CDR2 FQNEAQ (reference sequence). The CDR3 is 16 residues long. The junction had 4 bases not matched to a gene; V was cut back by 1 base and J by 0 bases. CDR3 coding DNA: TGTGCCAGCAGCTTAGGAAGCGGGAGGTTCTCCTACGAGCAGTACTTC. It is translated as CASSLGSGRFSYEQYF.